Shown below are 24 T cell receptor beta chains from a single sample sequenced in a study of cytomegalovirus exposure and HLA in healthy donors (dated by TCRdb to 2016 to 2017). Library preparation was by the immunoSEQ multiplex PCR assay. TCRdb stores this immuneACCESS table with in-frame sequences only. Part of the clones is absent; in the studies checked, under half of the shortfall reflects unresolved V genes, and no reason is known for the rest. The sample has tens of thousands of clones on record, 80% to 85% of them singletons. About 12% of the sample goes to the ten largest clones. Sequencing was done on a sample of PBMCs. Every receptor here comes from a woman younger than 30 in good health and CMV-seropositive.

The chain joins TRBV6-5 to TRBJ1-1, with 9 bases lining up with TRBD1. The CDR3 is made up of 15 amino acids. CDR1 is MNHEY, CDR2 SVGAGI, per germline. V dropped 6 bases and J dropped 5; count of bases not matched to a gene: 10. CDR3 DNA: TGTGCCAGCAGCCTCGGACAGGGGCCTGTTACTGAAGCTTTCTTT. The encoded protein is CASSLGQGPVTEAFF.

The chain employs TRBV9 and TRBJ2-5; 8 bases match TRBD2. J was trimmed by 2 bases and V by 0 bases; bases with no gene match: 9. CDR1 and CDR2 (germline): SGDLS, YYNGEE. The CDR3 is 17 residues long. CDR3 region: CASSVGIIGGGQETQYF. The CDR3 coding sequence is TGTGCCAGCAGCGTAGGGATCATTGGCGGGGGGCAAGAGACCCAGTACTTC.

This chain links TRBV5-1 with TRBJ2-5; D is undetermined. Trimming took 0 bases from V and 2 from J, leaving 8 bases between them. This CDR3 has 14 residues. Germline-derived CDR1 and CDR2 are SGHRS and YFSETQ. The chain's CDR3 is CASSLVLRQETQYF. As DNA, the CDR3 is TGCGCCAGCAGCTTGGTCTTGAGGCAAGAGACCCAGTACTTC.

V is TRBV11-2 and J is TRBJ1-1, with 7 bases matching TRBD1. The CDR3 runs 13 residues. V dropped 3 bases and J dropped 3; count of bases not matched to a gene: 1. From germline, CDR1 is SGHAT and CDR2 FQNNGV. CDR3: CASSFDRDTEAFF. The CDR3 DNA reads as TGTGCCAGCAGCTTCGACAGGGACACTGAAGCTTTCTTT.

The gene calls are TRBV18 and TRBJ2-1, with 8 bases fitting TRBD2. The CDR3 is 15 residues long. The germline V gene has CDR1 KGHSH and CDR2 LQKENI. V lost 6 bases, J lost 3 bases, and 7 bases stayed unmatched. The CDR3 loop reads CASSPMRGDYNEQFF. CDR3 sequence (DNA): TGTGCCAGCTCCCCAATGCGGGGGGACTACAATGAGCAGTTCTTC.

This chain links TRBV11-3 with TRBJ1-3; D unresolved. Per the germline V gene, CDR1 is SGHNT and CDR2 is YENEEA. V lost 4 bases and J lost 0, with 7 bases in between. This CDR3 has 14 amino acids. CDR3 bases: TGTGCCAGCAGCTCAGGTCTCTCTGGAAACACCATATATTTT. Translating gives CASSSGLSGNTIYF.

In regard to this clone: Other DNA sequences in the sample encode the same CDR3. The chain recombines TRBV11-2 with TRBJ1-6, with D tentatively TRBD1 (5 bases). From germline, CDR1 is SGHAT and CDR2 FQNNGV. V lost 0 bases and J lost 7, with 13 bases in between. The CDR3 contains 16 residues. The CDR3 reads CASSLEGGGTNSPLHF. The CDR3 nucleotides read TGTGCCAGCAGCTTAGAGGGGGGAGGAACGAATTCACCCCTCCACTTT.

This clone was counted a few times. The chain carries TRBV18 and TRBJ1-1, with D hard to call. Germline CDR1 and CDR2: KGHSH and LQKENI. The CDR3 consists of 13 residues. Trimming removed 1 base at V and 1 base at J, with 4 bases between. The CDR3 spells CASSPQPNTEAFF. Written as DNA, the CDR3 is TGTGCCAGCTCACCACAGCCGAACACTGAAGCTTTCTTT.

This clone was found a few times. V and J are TRBV2 and TRBJ2-7; TRBD1 might be the D (8 bases). Trimming took off 2 bases at V and 7 bases at J, with 18 bases between the two ends. The CDR3 has 15 residues. From germline, CDR1 is SNHLY and CDR2 FYNNEI. CDR3 sequence: CASSESGTGPIEQYF. In DNA, the CDR3 is TGTGCCAGCAGTGAAAGCGGGACAGGTCCTATTGAGCAGTACTTC.

The rearrangement uses TRBV6-1 and TRBJ1-1, with a possible D match to TRBD1 (6 bases). This CDR3 has 14 residues. Germline V CDR1 and CDR2: MNHNS, SASEGT. V was trimmed by 6 bases and J by 6 bases, leaving 17 bases between them. This chain's CDR3 is CASSETGTSAEAFF. The CDR3 DNA reads as TGTGCCAGCAGCGAGACCGGGACATCGGCTGAAGCTTTCTTT.

The chain combines TRBV7-8 with TRBJ2-2; TRBD2 matches at 7 bases. CDR1 and CDR2 from the germline V gene are SGHVS and FQNEAQ. V trimming: 4 bases; J trimming: 0 bases; junction bases outside the gene matches: 8. The CDR3 totals 17 residues. The CDR3 nucleotides are TGTGCCAGCAGCTCCCCCTCTAGCGGCGCGAACACCGGGGAGCTGTTTTTT. It specifies CASSSPSSGANTGELFF. Full variable domain (remainder filled in from reference TRBV7-8 and TRBJ2-2): GAGVSQSPRYKVAKRGQDVALRCDPISGHVSLFWYQQALGQGPEFLTYFQNEAQLDKSGLPSDRFFAERPEGSVSTLKIQRTQQEDSAVYLCASSSPSSGANTGELFFGEGSRLTVL.

The chain combines TRBV4-1 with TRBJ1-1; a weak D match, TRBD1 (5 bases). Germline loops: CDR1 MGHRA, CDR2 YSYEKL. The CDR3 loop spans 14 amino acids. V gave up 2 bases and J gave up 4 bases, with 11 bases separating them. The CDR3: CASSQKTEGTEAFF. The CDR3 DNA reads as TGCGCCAGCAGCCAAAAGACAGAAGGCACTGAAGCTTTCTTT.

As DNA, the CDR3 is TGTGCCAGCAGGGTCCTAGACAGGGGGGAAAACGAGCAGTACTTC. This gives the protein CASRVLDRGENEQYF. The chain uses TRBV6-1 and TRBJ2-7, with TRBD1 matching over 9 bases. CDR1 MNHNS and CDR2 SASEGT come from the germline V gene. With 6 bases clipped from V and 5 bases from J, the junction kept 11 bases outside the gene matches. There are 15 residues in the CDR3.

CDR3 protein: CASSGSVNEKLFF. In nucleotides, the CDR3 is TGTGCCAGCAGCGGGTCAGTTAATGAAAAACTGTTTTTT. The rearrangement links TRBV27 to TRBJ1-4; D unresolved. The CDR3 is 13 amino acids. Trimming shortened V by 6 bases and J by 4 bases, and 9 bases separated the two germline ends. Per the germline V gene, CDR1 is MNHEY and CDR2 is SMNVEV (reference sequence).

The chain recombines TRBV10-3 with TRBJ2-2; the match to TRBD1 covers 10 bases. With 5 bases clipped from V and 5 bases from J, the junction kept 5 bases outside the gene matches. The CDR3 has 15 amino acids. CDR1 is ENHRY and CDR2 is SYGVKD in the germline V gene. CDR3 amino acids: CAISTGTGVTGELFF. DNA for the CDR3: TGTGCCATCAGTACTGGGACAGGGGTTACCGGGGAGCTGTTTTTT.

V usage is TRBV5-1 and J usage is TRBJ2-1, with D possibly being TRBD1 (5 bases). V dropped 0 bases and J dropped 9 bases, with 19 bases sitting between them. The CDR3 is 16 amino acids. Germline V gene sequence: CDR1 SGHRS, CDR2 YFSETQ. The CDR3 here is CASSLGQPKVTTEQFF. The CDR3 DNA reads TGCGCCAGCAGCTTGGGACAGCCGAAGGTGACAACTGAGCAGTTCTTC.

The rearrangement links TRBV6-1 to TRBJ2-3; 7 bases match TRBD1. Losses at the gene ends were 6 bases for V and 1 base for J; bases not matched to a gene: 1. CDR1 is MNHNS and CDR2 is SASEGT in the germline V gene. CDR3 length: 13 residues. This CDR3 is CASRRGRTDTQYF. For the CDR3, the DNA is TGTGCCAGCAGAAGGGGGCGCACAGATACGCAGTATTTT.

This rearrangement joins TRBV28 to TRBJ2-2; 9 bases align to TRBD1. Germline V gene lookup returns CDR1 MDHEN and CDR2 SYDVKM. Trimming cost V 10 bases and J 6 bases; bases outside gene matches: 9. The CDR3 is made up of 14 amino acids. The DNA of the CDR3 is TGTGCCATCATGCCGGGACAGGGTCCCGGGGAGCTGTTTTTT. Protein sequence: CAIMPGQGPGELFF.

The chain carries TRBV19 and TRBJ1-4, with D unresolved. The ends were cut back, 6 bases at V and 5 bases at J, with 10 bases in the middle. Per germline, CDR1 LNHDA and CDR2 SQIVND (reference sequence). The CDR3 runs 13 residues. The CDR3 region is CASSYDENEKLFF. The CDR3 DNA is TGTGCCAGTAGCTATGATGAAAATGAAAAACTGTTTTTT.

With regard to this clone: Mismatch with germline at one junction end may stem from a read error. V usage is TRBV28 and J usage is TRBJ1-6, with D perhaps matching TRBD1 (5 bases). CDR1 MDHEN and CDR2 SYDVKM come from the germline V gene. The CDR3 has 12 amino acids. In DNA, the CDR3 is TGTGCCAGCAGTTTTCGGGGCAGGGACTGTCTATTT. This translates into CASSFRGRDCLF.

V and J are TRBV6-7 and TRBJ1-2, with 9 positions matching TRBD1. TRBV6-7 is identified as an open reading frame with a role that is uncertain. The J segment lost 7 bases and the V segment lost 3 bases, leaving 12 bases of the junction unmatched. The CDR3 spans 16 residues. CDR3 sequence: CASSYPPGTGSRGYTF. In nucleotides, the CDR3 is TGTGCCAGCAGTTATCCACCCGGGACAGGGTCTCGTGGCTACACCTTC.

The CDR3 DNA reads TGTGCCAGCAGCGTGGTGAGCGCAATTAACACCGGGGAGCTGTTTTTT. Protein: CASSVVSAINTGELFF. The chain has TRBV13 and TRBJ2-2; D remains unclear. From germline, CDR1 is PRHDT and CDR2 FYEKMQ (reference sequence). The germline V and J ends were trimmed by 5 bases and 2 bases, with 15 bases remaining between them. The CDR3 is 16 amino acids.

The genes are TRBV19 and TRBJ2-5; 9 nucleotides agree with TRBD1. Germline trimming cut 3 bases from V and 4 bases from J; bases unmatched to any gene: 3. This CDR3 comprises 14 residues. The V gene's germline CDR1 is LNHDA and CDR2 SQIVND (reference sequence). In DNA form, the CDR3 reads TGTGCCAGTAGTATCCAGGACAGGGGAGAGACCCAGTACTTC. Translation gives CASSIQDRGETQYF. The complete variable domain, with remaining parts taken from reference TRBV19 and TRBJ2-5, reads DGGITQSPKYLFRKEGQNVTLSCEQNLNHDAMYWYRQDPGQGLRLIYYSQIVNDFQKGDIAEGYSVSREKKESFPLTVTSAQKNPTAFYLCASSIQDRGETQYFGPGTRLLVL.

J is TRBJ1-2 and V is TRBV29-1; D remains ambiguous. The V gene lost 3 bases and the J gene lost 1 base, with 9 bases spanning the gap. The CDR3 is made up of 13 amino acids. Germline V gene data show CDR1 as SQVTM and CDR2 as ANQGSEA. In DNA, the CDR3 is TGCAGCGTTGAGTCGCGGGGTAACTATGGCTACACCTTC. Its protein product is CSVESRGNYGYTF.